The 3 T cell receptor beta chains given below trace back to one sample, sequenced in a study of T cell clonotyping in hematopoietic cell transplantation. Assay used: immunoSEQ multiplex PCR; TCRdb lists only in-frame clones, some missing. The sample lists roughly 46,000 clones, roughly 80% occurring once. This sample's time point: recipient sample about 28 days before transplant, after cytoreduction. This sample comprised peripheral blood mononuclear cells, obtained before stem cell transplant. These receptor sequences come from a man in his sixties with myelodysplastic syndrome. Some clones in this sample may be carry-over from other donors' samples.

This chain uses TRBV19 with TRBJ1-5, with TRBD1 identical over 8 bases. The germline gives CDR1 LNHDA, CDR2 SQIVND (reference sequence). V shed 1 base and J 0 bases; nucleotides not matched to a gene: 8. This CDR3 region has 18 residues. The CDR3 bases are TGTGCCAGTAGTATAGGAGTACAGGGGGTTAGTAGCAATCAGCCCCAGCATTTT. As protein: CASSIGVQGVSSNQPQHF.

The chain combines TRBV7-8 with TRBJ2-1; D ambiguous. The germline V gene encodes CDR1 SGHVS and CDR2 FQNEAQ. The V gene lost 3 bases and the J gene lost 7 bases, with 13 bases spanning the gap. The CDR3 totals 14 residues. DNA for the CDR3: TGTGCCAGCAGCTTTCCACAGTACCTAAATGAGCAGTTCTTC. Residues: CASSFPQYLNEQFF.

The V call is TRBV4-3, the J call TRBJ2-1; D is possibly TRBD1 (6 bases). Germline CDR1 reads LGHNA; CDR2 reads YSLEER. Trimming cost V 0 bases and J 10 bases, with 13 bases left between them. The CDR3 has 14 amino acids. The CDR3 reads CASSQEVQGYEQFF. CDR3 DNA sequence: TGCGCCAGCAGCCAAGAGGTCCAGGGGTACGAGCAGTTCTTC.